A single T cell receptor beta chain is shown here with its context. Germline CDR1 and CDR2: SGDLS and YYNGEE. The CDR3 is 17 amino acids. Trimming shortened V by 0 bases and J by 1 base, and 16 bases separated the two germline ends. This sample was included in a study of T cell changes during pregnancy in multiple sclerosis. Sequencing used immunoSEQ multiplex PCR; TCRdb keeps in-frame clones, though not all of them. The table lists some 49,000 clones, around 93% of them singletons, with about 3% in the top ten. This clonotype originated in a female donor with multiple sclerosis, enrolled in a pregnancy study. The genes are TRBV9 and TRBJ2-5, with D tentatively TRBD2 (7 bases). The sequences come from CD8+ T cells from peripheral blood mononuclear cells, collected in the second trimester of pregnancy. The CDR3 sequence: CASSVAVGGAIQETQYF. DNA of the CDR3: TGTGCCAGCAGCGTAGCTGTGGGGGGGGCGATCCAAGAGACCCAGTACTTC.